This T cell receptor (beta chain) was documented in a study of blood T cell repertoires in COVID-19. Across the study: Material from acute and convalescent COVID-19 was sourced from the United States, Italy and Spain. PBMCs, B-cell-depleted T cells, or T cells were the source of the cDNA or gDNA that made up the material.

In the original analysis: Estimated nucleated cell counts came from reference gene primer amplification. Using immunoSEQ multiplex PCR, the repertoire was profiled, and TCRdb retains in-frame clones only, with some absent. For V, J and clone size, that table is used; D and trimming come from the DNA. The repertoire holds 250,000 to 350,000 clones, with 90% as singletons. Enrollment of patients from Seattle took place during active infection, with longitudinal follow-up. Sequencing input: peripheral blood. The sequence was obtained from a woman in her forties or fifties with COVID-19, enrolled during active disease.

Here the CDR3 reads CASRSGGTTLYEQYF. The CDR3 DNA sequence: TGCGCCAGCAGATCCGGGGGGACCACCCTCTACGAGCAGTACTTC. V gene TRBV5-1 combines with J gene TRBJ2-7; 7 bases match TRBD2. The trim removed 5 bases at V and 3 bases at J, leaving 11 bases unmatched. Germline CDR1 SGHRS, CDR2 YFSETQ. The CDR3 extends over 15 amino acids.